The T cell receptor beta chain under discussion was sequenced for a study of CD8 T cells in Susac syndrome. Healthy donors were controls matched for age and sex. Bulk CD8+ and CD4+ cells came from magnetic negative isolation; CD8+ TEMRA by FACS. After extraction with the RNeasy kit, about 0.45 to 1 ug of the RNA was reverse transcribed using random hexamers. It was immunoSEQ multiplex PCR that amplified TCR beta CDR3 across 54 Vbeta and 13 Jbeta. TCRdb reanalysed the immunoSEQ multiplex PCR reads using MiXCR and keeps one entry per CDR3 protein. Of approximately 120,000 distinct CDR3 sequences listed, 80% to 95% are singletons. Germline V gene lookup returns CDR1 MGHDK and CDR2 SYGVNS. This CDR3 contains 14 residues. The V gene lost 6 bases and the J gene lost 7 bases, with 16 bases spanning the gap.

The chain recombines TRBV25-1 with TRBJ2-1; weak D call: TRBD1 (6 bases). This receptor was obtained from a human donor in good health. The specimen was CD4+ T cells from PBMCs. This CDR3 reads CASSSWTDRNEQFF. In DNA, the CDR3 is TGTGCCAGCAGCAGCTGGACAGATAGGAATGAGCAGTTCTTC.